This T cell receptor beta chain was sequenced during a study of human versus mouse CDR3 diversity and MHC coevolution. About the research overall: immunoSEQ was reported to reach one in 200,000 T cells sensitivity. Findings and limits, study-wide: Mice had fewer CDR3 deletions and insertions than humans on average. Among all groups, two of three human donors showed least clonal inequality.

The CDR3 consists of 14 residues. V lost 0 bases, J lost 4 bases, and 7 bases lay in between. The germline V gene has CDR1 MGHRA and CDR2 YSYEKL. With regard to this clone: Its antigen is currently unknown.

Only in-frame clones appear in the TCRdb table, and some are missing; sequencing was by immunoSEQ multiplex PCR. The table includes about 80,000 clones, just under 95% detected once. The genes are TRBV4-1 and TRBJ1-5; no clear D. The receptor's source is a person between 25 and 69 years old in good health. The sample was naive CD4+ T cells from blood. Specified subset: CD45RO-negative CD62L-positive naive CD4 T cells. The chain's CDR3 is CASSQDSINQPQHF. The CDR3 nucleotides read TGCGCCAGCAGCCAAGACAGTATTAATCAGCCCCAGCATTTT.